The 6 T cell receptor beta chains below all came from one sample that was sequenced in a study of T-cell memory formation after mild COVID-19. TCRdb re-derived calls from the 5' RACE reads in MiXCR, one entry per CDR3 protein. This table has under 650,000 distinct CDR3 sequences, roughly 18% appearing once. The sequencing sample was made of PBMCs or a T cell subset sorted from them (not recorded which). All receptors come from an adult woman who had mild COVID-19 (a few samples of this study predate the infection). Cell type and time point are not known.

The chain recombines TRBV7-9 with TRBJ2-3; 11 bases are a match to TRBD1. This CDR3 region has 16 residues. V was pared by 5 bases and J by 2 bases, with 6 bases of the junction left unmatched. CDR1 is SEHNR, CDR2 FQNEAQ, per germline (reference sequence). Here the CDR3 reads CASSDRDRGFTDTQYF. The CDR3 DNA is TGTGCCAGCAGCGACCGGGACAGGGGGTTCACAGATACGCAGTATTTT.

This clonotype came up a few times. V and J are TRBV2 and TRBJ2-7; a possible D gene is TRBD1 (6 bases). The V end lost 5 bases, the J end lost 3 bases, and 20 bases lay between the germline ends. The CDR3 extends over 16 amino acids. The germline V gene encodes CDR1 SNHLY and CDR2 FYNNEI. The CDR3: CASSTPAQGLSYEQYF. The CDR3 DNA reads TGTGCCAGCAGTACCCCTGCGCAGGGGTTAAGCTACGAGCAGTACTTC.

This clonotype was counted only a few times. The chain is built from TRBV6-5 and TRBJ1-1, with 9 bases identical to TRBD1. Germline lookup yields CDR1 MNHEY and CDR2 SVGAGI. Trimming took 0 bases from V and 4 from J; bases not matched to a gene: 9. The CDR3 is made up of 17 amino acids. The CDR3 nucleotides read TGTGCCAGCAGTTACTCCTCCGAGACAGGGGGAGTCACTGAAGCTTTCTTT. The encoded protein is CASSYSSETGGVTEAFF.

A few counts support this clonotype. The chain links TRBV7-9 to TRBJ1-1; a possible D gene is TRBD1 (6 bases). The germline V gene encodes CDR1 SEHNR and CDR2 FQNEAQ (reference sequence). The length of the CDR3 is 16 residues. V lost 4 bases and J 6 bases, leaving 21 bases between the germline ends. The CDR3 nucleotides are TGTGCCAGCAGCTCATTGAACGGGGGGGCAGGAGCTGAAGCTTTCTTT. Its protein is CASSSLNGGAGAEAFF.

The CDR3 nucleotides are TGTGCCAGCAGTTACTCGATAGGAGACGAGCAGTTCTTC. Encoded protein: CASSYSIGDEQFF. The chain uses TRBV6-5 and TRBJ2-1, with D hard to call. V lost 0 bases to trimming and J lost 10 bases, with 10 bases between them. The germline V gene encodes CDR1 MNHEY and CDR2 SVGAGI. CDR3 length: 13 amino acids.

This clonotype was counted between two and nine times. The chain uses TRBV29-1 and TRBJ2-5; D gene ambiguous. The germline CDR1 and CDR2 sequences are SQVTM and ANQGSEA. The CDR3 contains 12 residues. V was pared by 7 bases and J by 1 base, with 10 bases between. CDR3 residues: CSARMGQETQYF. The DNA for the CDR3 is TGCAGCGCGAGAATGGGCCAAGAGACCCAGTACTTC.